The present entry profiles one T cell receptor beta chain with its context. The data originate from a study of blood T cell repertoires in COVID-19. The V end lost 2 bases, the J end lost 1 base, and 14 bases lay between the germline ends. Germline V lookup: CDR1 SGHDN, CDR2 FVKESK. This CDR3 region has 17 residues. The method was immunoSEQ multiplex PCR; TCRdb's version includes in-frame clones alone and lacks a portion of them. The sample includes approximately 170,000 clones, approximately 86% of them seen just once. This TCR was recovered from a woman of 80 years or more with COVID-19, enrolled during active disease. The chain uses TRBV14 and TRBJ2-2, with D possibly being TRBD2 (6 bases). Sample: peripheral blood. In nucleotides, the CDR3 is TGTGCCAGCAGCCAATTAGGAGGGTTCAAGAACACCGGGGAGCTGTTTTTT. Translating gives CASSQLGGFKNTGELFF.